This T cell receptor (beta chain) was sequenced for a study of human T cells and chemical hapten exposure. Overall study: TCR yields per sample varied, mainly owing to small pooled library volume differences.

The authors extracted total RNA from unfractionated whole blood. The CDR3 is made up of 15 amino acids. Trimming took off 5 bases at V and 5 bases at J, with 18 bases between the two ends. Per germline, CDR1 MNHEY and CDR2 SVGAGI. The study's library attached unique molecular identifiers to single cDNA molecules. Per the study methods: Sampled TCR counts reached a median of around 100,000 per sample, with values ranging from about 20,000 to 750,000. TCRdb called the 5' RACE reads again in MiXCR, with one record for every CDR3 protein. TCRdb, not the original authors, processed these V and J calls. The table has approximately 110,000 distinct CDR3 sequences, roughly a fifth seen once.

The sequence was obtained from a human donor in good health. J is TRBJ1-1 and V is TRBV6-5, with D tentatively TRBD1 (6 bases). In nucleotides, the CDR3 is TGTGCCAGCAGTGACCTGGGGGGGGCGAAAACTGAAGCTTTCTTT. Protein product: CASSDLGGAKTEAFF.